Shown below are 8 T cell receptor beta chains from a single sample sequenced in a study of cytomegalovirus exposure and HLA in healthy donors. Vbeta (60) and Jbeta (13) primers were used in the PCR. Assay used: immunoSEQ multiplex PCR; TCRdb lists only in-frame clones, some missing. The profile shows some 120,000 clones, roughly 80% of them singletons. The specimen was PBMCs. The receptors stem from a female donor in good health and CMV-seronegative.

This clone was seen a single time. The chain carries TRBV10-1 and TRBJ1-2; the D is unclear. The V gene's germline CDR1 is WNHNN and CDR2 SYGVQD (reference sequence). Trimming pared 10 bases from V and 5 bases from J, leaving 17 bases between. The CDR3 length is 13 residues. CDR3 sequence (DNA): TGCGCCAATTTCCGAACAGTGGGTTATGGCTACACCTTC. The encoded protein is CANFRTVGYGYTF.

The chain carries TRBV5-1 and TRBJ1-2; D may be TRBD1 (6 bases). Germline V CDR1 and CDR2: SGHRS, YFSETQ. V lost 4 bases and J 8 bases, leaving 18 bases between the germline ends. This CDR3 has 14 amino acids. Here the CDR3 DNA reads TGCGCCAGCAGCCCCGGGACAAACGCCCGGGGCTACACCTTC. Its translation: CASSPGTNARGYTF.

V usage is TRBV19 and J usage is TRBJ1-1; D not resolved. Germline lookup yields CDR1 LNHDA and CDR2 SQIVND (reference sequence). V was trimmed by 4 bases and J by 4 bases, leaving 10 bases between them. The CDR3 spans 13 residues. The CDR3 sequence: CASSKGGSTEAFF. CDR3 DNA: TGTGCCAGTAGTAAGGGAGGGAGCACTGAAGCTTTCTTT.

The rearrangement uses TRBV7-2 and TRBJ1-1; possibly TRBD1 for D (6 bases). This CDR3 contains 15 residues. Germline-derived CDR1 and CDR2 are SGHTA and FQGNSA. Trimming removed 5 bases from V and 0 bases from J, with 13 bases in between. The DNA for the CDR3 is TGTGCCAGCAGCCGGTTTACAGGGTTGAACACTGAAGCTTTCTTT. It translates to CASSRFTGLNTEAFF.

The rearrangement joins TRBV6-5 to TRBJ2-5; tentative D call: TRBD2 (6 bases). Germline CDR1 is MNHEY and CDR2 is SVGAGI. Trimming took 0 bases from V and 1 from J, leaving 9 bases between them. The CDR3 has 15 residues. The CDR3 here is CASSYSVGGQETQYF. The CDR3 DNA reads as TGTGCCAGCAGTTACTCGGTGGGGGGCCAAGAGACCCAGTACTTC.

The chain combines TRBV6-5 with TRBJ1-1, with 7 positions matching TRBD1. CDR1 is MNHEY and CDR2 is SVGAGI in the germline V gene. The CDR3 contains 13 residues. V lost 6 bases and J lost 3; bases outside the gene matches: 4. CDR3 region: CASRKDRDTEAFF. DNA of the CDR3: TGTGCCAGCAGAAAAGACAGGGACACTGAAGCTTTCTTT.

This clone came up a few times. The chain joins TRBV6-1 to TRBJ1-4; D not resolved. This CDR3 is built from 15 residues. CDR1 is MNHNS, CDR2 SASEGT, per germline. Trimming removed 0 bases at V and 10 bases at J, with 15 bases between. As DNA, the CDR3 is TGTGCCAGCAGTGAAGCCAGAAGTGGGAGTGGAAAACTGTTTTTT. Translating it yields CASSEARSGSGKLFF.

In nucleotides, the CDR3 is TGTGCCAGCAGCTCAAAGCTAGCGGGGGACACCGGGGAGCTGTTTTTT. It is translated as CASSSKLAGDTGELFF. The chain combines TRBV5-4 with TRBJ2-2; TRBD2 aligns across 10 bases. The CDR3 totals 16 residues. After removal of 3 bases from V and 3 bases from J, the junction contained 5 bases not matched to a gene. Germline-derived CDR1 and CDR2 are SGHNT and YYREEE (reference sequence).